This TCR beta chain was sequenced for a study of T cell repertoires in cytomegalovirus infection. On the study more broadly: CMV epitopes in the study were HLA-C-restricted (recently identified) and HLA-B-restricted (well studied). Indications came from public TCR beta signatures; they pointed to CMV infection and to a matching HLA type.

TCRdb called the reads again in MiXCR, with one record for every CDR3 protein. The table records fewer than 130,000 distinct CDR3 sequences, roughly 41% of them present only once. Germline V gene sequence: CDR1 MGHRA, CDR2 YSYEKL. After removal of 5 bases from V and 2 bases from J, the junction contained 5 bases not matched to a gene. CDR3 size: 15 residues. This clonotype occurred many times. Its matching antigen is unknown. This sequence was found in a human donor in good health (CMV status not recorded). Some clones in this sample may be carry-over from other donors' samples. The chain uses TRBV4-1 and TRBJ2-7; 11 bases align to TRBD2. Sequencing was performed on CD8+ T cells from cultured PBMCs, taken from culture after CMV antigen stimulation. For the CDR3, the DNA is TGCGCCAGCAGCTACAGTAGCGGGGGGGCCTACGAGCAGTACTTC. Translated, it gives CASSYSSGGAYEQYF.